This is a list of T cell receptor beta chains from one sample in a study of T cell responses to AZD1222 COVID-19 vaccine. Profiling relied on immunoSEQ multiplex PCR, and the TCRdb table lists in-frame clones only, not all of them. The sample carries about 130,000 clones, 80% to 95% recorded once. Sequenced here: peripheral blood, sampled 28 days after the second AZD1222 dose. Receptors originate from an adult who received the AZD1222 COVID-19 vaccine. CDR3s include the opening cysteine and the closing phenylalanine or tryptophan. Each record gives: J gene, D gene, V gene, clone size, CDR3 protein, CDR3 DNA. D genes are given only for firm matches. Rows may omit the clone size; those that give it use once, few, many or a size class.

>TRBJ1-5|.|TRBV14|.
CASSKGPNQPQHF
TGTGCCAGCAGTAAGGGGCCAAATCAGCCCCAGCATTTT
>TRBJ1-5|.|TRBV9|few
CASSPGRHNNQPQHF
TGTGCCAGCAGCCCCGGACGCCACAACAATCAGCCCCAGCATTTT
>TRBJ1-2|TRBD1|TRBV10-3|.
CAILFGTGGHGYGYTF
TGTGCCATTCTTTTCGGGACAGGGGGCCACGGATATGGCTACACCTTC
>TRBJ2-1|.|TRBV28|.
CASSNRDDTSNEQFF
TGTGCCAGCAGTAACCGGGACGACACATCCAATGAGCAGTTCTTC
>TRBJ1-1|.|TRBV6-1|.
CASSDNENTEAFF
TGTGCCAGCAGTGATAACGAGAACACTGAAGCTTTCTTT
>TRBJ1-6|.|TRBV3-1/TRBV3-2|.
CARQEGIGNSPLHF
TGTGCCAGACAAGAGGGGATAGGTAATTCACCCCTCCACTTT
>TRBJ1-1|.|TRBV10-3|.
CATAVGGTEAFF
TGTGCCACCGCCGTGGGGGGCACTGAAGCTTTCTTT
>TRBJ1-6|.|TRBV20-1|.
CSASSRGSSPLHF
TGCAGTGCTAGTAGCAGGGGCAGTTCACCCCTCCACTTT
>TRBJ1-1|.|TRBV6-5|.
CASSYLNQGGTEAFF
TGTGCCAGCAGTTACCTAAACCAGGGTGGGACTGAAGCTTTCTTT
>TRBJ1-4|.|TRBV27|.
CASRWAQAGKLFF
TGTGCCTCCCGTTGGGCCCAGGCAGGGAAACTGTTTTTT
>TRBJ2-3|.|TRBV15|.
CATSRPTGTITDTQYF
TGTGCCACCAGCAGACCTACCGGGACGATCACAGATACGCAGTATTTT
>TRBJ2-5|.|TRBV7-3|.
CASSQGQQETQYF
TGTGCCAGCAGCCAAGGACAGCAAGAGACCCAGTACTTC
>TRBJ1-4|.|TRBV20-1|.
CSAAEKLFF
TGCAGTGCGGCGGAAAAACTGTTTTTT
>TRBJ1-2|TRBD1|TRBV27|.
CASKDREPFSGYTF
TGTGCCAGCAAGGACAGGGAACCGTTTAGTGGCTACACCTTC
>TRBJ1-5|TRBD1|TRBV6-5|.
CASTPGQGYNQPQHF
TGTGCCAGCACCCCGGGACAGGGTTACAATCAGCCCCAGCATTTT
>TRBJ1-2|TRBD1|TRBV9|.
CASSPSGITGGDGYTF
TGTGCCAGCAGCCCCAGCGGTATTACAGGGGGCGATGGCTACACCTTC
>TRBJ2-7|TRBD2|TRBV5-1|once
CASSPGLAGVWEQYF
TGCGCCAGCAGCCCGGGACTAGCGGGAGTTTGGGAGCAGTACTTC
>TRBJ2-7|TRBD1|TRBV28|.
CASSLPGGQFPQYF
TGTGCCAGCAGTTTACCAGGGGGCCAGTTCCCGCAGTACTTC
>TRBJ2-2|.|TRBV5-6|.
CASSLGQHTGELFF
TGTGCCAGCAGCTTGGGACAGCACACCGGGGAGCTGTTTTTT
>TRBJ1-1|TRBD1|TRBV28|.
CASSGVSGGGSTEAFF
TGTGCCAGCAGCGGTGTATCAGGGGGCGGAAGCACTGAAGCTTTCTTT
>TRBJ1-2|.|TRBV19|.
CASTPHPGQATYGYTF
TGTGCCAGTACCCCACATCCGGGACAAGCAACCTATGGCTACACCTTC
>TRBJ2-1|TRBD1|TRBV6-1|.
CASSEGQSTGNEQFF
TGTGCCAGCAGTGAGGGACAGTCCACGGGGAATGAGCAGTTCTTC
>TRBJ2-7|.|TRBV27|.
CASSSRSGTGTYEQYF
TGTGCCAGCAGTTCCCGTTCCGGGACGGGAACCTACGAGCAGTACTTC
>TRBJ1-6|.|TRBV7-2|.
CASSLVGSLVGSPLHF
TGTGCCAGCAGCTTAGTAGGCAGCCTTGTCGGCTCACCCCTCCACTTT
>TRBJ1-2|.|TRBV28|once
CASTGALYGYTF
TGTGCCAGTACCGGGGCCCTCTATGGCTACACCTTC
>TRBJ2-7|.|TRBV12-3/TRBV12-4|.
CASEGISYEQYF
TGTGCCAGCGAGGGGATTTCCTACGAGCAGTACTTC
>TRBJ1-2|TRBD1|TRBV18|.
CASSPSSGQGAGYTF
TGTGCCAGCTCACCCTCCTCGGGACAGGGGGCCGGCTACACCTTC
>TRBJ2-1|TRBD2|TRBV7-2|.
CASSLVRGTSGGNNEQFF
TGTGCCAGCAGCTTAGTTCGGGGGACTAGCGGGGGGAACAATGAGCAGTTCTTC
>TRBJ1-6|TRBD1|TRBV9|.
CASSGTGTNSPLHF
TGTGCCAGCAGCGGGACAGGTACCAATTCACCCCTCCACTTT
>TRBJ2-1|.|TRBV19|.
CVSSIYGGQNNEQFF
TGTGTCAGTAGTATCTACGGGGGCCAGAACAATGAGCAGTTCTTC
>TRBJ1-1|.|TRBV29-1|.
CSVVSSIDLNTEAFF
TGCAGCGTTGTCTCCAGCATCGACCTGAACACTGAAGCTTTCTTT
>TRBJ1-2|.|TRBV11-3|.
CASSLGGRTHF
TGTGCCAGCAGCTTAGGTGGTAGGACTCACTTC
>TRBJ2-1|TRBD2|TRBV4-1|few
CASSLSLTSGQYNEQFF
TGCGCCAGCAGTCTCAGTTTGACTAGCGGTCAGTACAATGAGCAGTTCTTC
>TRBJ2-4|.|TRBV19|once
CASSIRGGSEYF
TGTGCCAGTAGTATAAGGGGTGGATCCGAGTACTTC
>TRBJ1-4|.|TRBV4-1|.
CASSPAFGATNEKLFF
TGCGCCAGCAGCCCCGCCTTTGGAGCAACTAATGAAAAACTGTTTTTT
>TRBJ2-7|.|TRBV30|.
CAWSIARGNEQYF
TGTGCCTGGAGTATTGCGCGAGGTAACGAGCAGTACTTC
>TRBJ2-7|TRBD1|TRBV19|.
CASTHSTGGSFYEQYF
TGTGCCAGTACCCATTCCACAGGGGGCAGTTTCTACGAGCAGTACTTC
>TRBJ1-1|TRBD1|TRBV30|.
CAWTIRGTGAAFF
TGTGCCTGGACTATCCGCGGGACAGGCGCAGCTTTCTTT
>TRBJ2-1|TRBD1|TRBV11-3|.
CASSTRQGAYNEQFF
TGTGCCAGCAGCACTCGACAGGGGGCCTACAATGAGCAGTTCTTC
>TRBJ2-3|.|TRBV29-1|once
CSVGVQQADTQYF
TGCAGCGTTGGGGTACAGCAAGCAGATACGCAGTATTTT
>TRBJ2-5|.|TRBV18|.
CASSPPGQETQYF
TGTGCCAGCTCACCACCGGGGCAAGAGACCCAGTACTTC
>TRBJ1-2|.|TRBV7-9|.
CASSLMTGANYGYTF
TGTGCCAGCAGCTTAATGACAGGAGCTAACTATGGCTACACCTTC
>TRBJ2-5|.|TRBV19|.
CASSPRAQETQYF
TGTGCCAGTAGCCCCAGGGCCCAAGAGACCCAGTACTTC
>TRBJ1-1|.|TRBV6-5|.
CASSYQRNTEAFF
TGTGCCAGCAGTTACCAGAGGAACACTGAAGCTTTCTTT
>TRBJ2-1|.|TRBV24-1|.
CATSDLNKRSEQFF
TGTGCCACCAGTGATTTAAATAAGCGATCCGAGCAGTTCTTC
>TRBJ1-3|.|TRBV2|.
CASSLDKHSGNTIYF
TGTGCCAGCAGTCTGGACAAACACTCTGGAAACACCATATATTTT
>TRBJ1-6|.|TRBV4-3|.
CASSQGEVVGSPLHF
TGCGCCAGCAGCCAAGGTGAGGTTGTCGGTTCACCCCTCCACTTT
>TRBJ2-3|.|TRBV9|.
CASSAGSVGQGDTQYF
TGTGCCAGCAGCGCAGGCTCTGTGGGACAAGGGGATACGCAGTATTTT
>TRBJ2-5|TRBD1|TRBV11-3|.
CASSLVPGQGETQYF
TGTGCCAGCAGCTTAGTTCCGGGACAGGGGGAGACCCAGTACTTC
>TRBJ2-7|.|TRBV20-1|.
CRARNFDEQYF
TGCAGGGCAAGGAATTTTGACGAGCAGTACTTC